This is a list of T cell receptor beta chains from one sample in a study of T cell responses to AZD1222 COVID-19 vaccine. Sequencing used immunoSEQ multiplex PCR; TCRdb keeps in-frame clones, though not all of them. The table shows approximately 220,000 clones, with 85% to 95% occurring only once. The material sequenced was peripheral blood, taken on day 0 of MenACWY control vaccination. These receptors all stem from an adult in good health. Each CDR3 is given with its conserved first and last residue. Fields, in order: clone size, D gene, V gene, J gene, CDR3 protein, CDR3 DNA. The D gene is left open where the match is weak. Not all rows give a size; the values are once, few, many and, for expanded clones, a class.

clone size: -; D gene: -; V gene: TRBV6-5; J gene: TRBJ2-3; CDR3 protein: CASSYSGARADTQYF; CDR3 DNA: TGTGCCAGCAGTTACTCTGGGGCGAGGGCAGATACGCAGTATTTT
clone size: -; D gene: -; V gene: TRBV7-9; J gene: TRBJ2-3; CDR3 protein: CASSLDGGTDTQYF; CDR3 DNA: TGTGCCAGCAGCTTAGACGGGGGCACAGATACGCAGTATTTT
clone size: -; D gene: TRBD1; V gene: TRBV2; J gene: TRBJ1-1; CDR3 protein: CASSGDRGMNTEAFF; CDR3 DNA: TGTGCCAGCAGTGGGGACAGGGGAATGAACACTGAAGCTTTCTTT
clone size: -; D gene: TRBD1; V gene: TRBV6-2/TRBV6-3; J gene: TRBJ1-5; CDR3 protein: CASSYLSRGNQPQHF; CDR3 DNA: TGTGCCAGCAGTTACCTATCCAGGGGGAATCAGCCCCAGCATTTT
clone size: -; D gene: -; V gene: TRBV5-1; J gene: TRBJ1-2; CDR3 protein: CASSPGGPNYGYTF; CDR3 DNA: TGCGCCAGCAGCCCGGGAGGACCTAACTATGGCTACACCTTC
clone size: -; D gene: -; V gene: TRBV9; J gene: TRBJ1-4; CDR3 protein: CASSVEPNEKLFF; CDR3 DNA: TGTGCCAGCAGCGTAGAACCTAATGAAAAACTGTTTTTT
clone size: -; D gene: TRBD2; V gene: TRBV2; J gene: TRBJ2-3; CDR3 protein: CASSQGLGGTDTQYF; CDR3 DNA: TGTGCCAGCAGTCAGGGACTAGGGGGCACAGATACGCAGTATTTT
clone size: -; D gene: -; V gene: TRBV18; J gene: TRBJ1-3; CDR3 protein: CASSPGADRSGNTIYF; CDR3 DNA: TGTGCCAGCTCACCAGGAGCAGATCGCTCTGGAAACACCATATATTTT
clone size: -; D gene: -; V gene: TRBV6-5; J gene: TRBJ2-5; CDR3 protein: CASRLGAIETQYF; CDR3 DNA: TGTGCCAGCAGGTTAGGCGCGATCGAGACCCAGTACTTC
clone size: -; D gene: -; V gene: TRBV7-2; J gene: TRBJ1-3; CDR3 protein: CASSLGSASSGNTIYF; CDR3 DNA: TGTGCCAGCAGCTTAGGAAGTGCCTCCTCTGGAAACACCATATATTTT
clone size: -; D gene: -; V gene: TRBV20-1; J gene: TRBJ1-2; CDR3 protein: CSARDLWGYTF; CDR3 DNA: TGCAGTGCTAGAGATCTCTGGGGCTACACCTTC
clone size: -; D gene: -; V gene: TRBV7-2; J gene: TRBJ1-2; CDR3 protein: CASIMGAGGYGYTF; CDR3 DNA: TGTGCCAGCATCATGGGGGCCGGGGGCTATGGCTACACCTTC
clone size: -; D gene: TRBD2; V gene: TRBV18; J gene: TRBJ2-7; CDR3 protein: CASSPGLAGVTEQYF; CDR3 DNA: TGTGCCAGCTCACCCGGACTAGCGGGGGTTACCGAGCAGTACTTC
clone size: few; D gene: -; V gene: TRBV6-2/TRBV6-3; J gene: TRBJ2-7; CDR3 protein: CASSYRGTTDIPYEQYF; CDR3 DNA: TGTGCCAGCAGTTACAGGGGGACGACAGATATCCCCTACGAGCAGTACTTC
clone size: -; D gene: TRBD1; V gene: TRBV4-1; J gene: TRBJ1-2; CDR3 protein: CASSQAGTGKVYGYTF; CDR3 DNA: TGCGCCAGCAGCCAAGCCGGGACAGGAAAAGTTTACGGCTACACCTTC
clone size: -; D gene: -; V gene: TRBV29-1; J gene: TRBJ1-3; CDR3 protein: CSVEEGRSSGNTIYF; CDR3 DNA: TGCAGCGTTGAAGAGGGACGGAGCTCTGGAAACACCATATATTTT
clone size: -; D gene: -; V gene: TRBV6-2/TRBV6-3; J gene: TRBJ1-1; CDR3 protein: CASSYWGMNTEAFF; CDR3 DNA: TGTGCCAGCAGTTACTGGGGGATGAACACTGAAGCTTTCTTT
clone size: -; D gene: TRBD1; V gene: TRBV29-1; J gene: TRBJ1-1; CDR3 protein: CSATPTGTGAAFF; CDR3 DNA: TGCAGCGCTACACCTACAGGGACAGGGGCAGCTTTCTTT
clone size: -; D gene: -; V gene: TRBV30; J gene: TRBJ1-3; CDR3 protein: CATRQYLSSGNTIYF; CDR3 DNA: TGTGCCACGCGACAGTACCTGAGCTCTGGAAACACCATATATTTT
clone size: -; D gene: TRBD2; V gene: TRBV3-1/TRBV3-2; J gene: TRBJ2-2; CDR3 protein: CASSRTRGGRTGELFF; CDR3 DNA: TGTGCCAGCAGTAGAACCCGGGGGGGCCGAACCGGGGAGCTGTTTTTT
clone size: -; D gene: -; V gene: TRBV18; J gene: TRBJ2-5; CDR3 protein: CASSPHEHETQYF; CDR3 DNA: TGTGCCAGCTCACCACACGAACACGAGACCCAGTACTTC
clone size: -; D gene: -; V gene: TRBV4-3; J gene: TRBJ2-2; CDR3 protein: CASSQERLVPGELFF; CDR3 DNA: TGCGCCAGCAGCCAAGAGAGACTAGTCCCTGGGGAGCTGTTTTTT
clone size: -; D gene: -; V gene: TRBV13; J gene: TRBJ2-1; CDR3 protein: CASSLKTAYNEQFF; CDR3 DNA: TGTGCCAGCAGCTTAAAGACAGCCTACAATGAGCAGTTCTTC
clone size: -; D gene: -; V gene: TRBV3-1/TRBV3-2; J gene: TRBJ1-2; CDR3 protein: CARGDFRNYGYTF; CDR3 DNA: TGTGCACGGGGGGATTTTCGAAACTATGGCTACACCTTC
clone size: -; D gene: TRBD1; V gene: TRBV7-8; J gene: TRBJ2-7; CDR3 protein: CASSLAAGTGLYEQYF; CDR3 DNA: TGTGCCAGCAGCTTAGCGGCCGGGACAGGGTTATACGAGCAGTACTTC
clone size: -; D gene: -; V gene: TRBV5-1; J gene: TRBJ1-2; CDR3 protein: CASSSPGSYGYTF; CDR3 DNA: TGCGCCAGCAGCTCGCCAGGGTCCTATGGCTACACCTTC
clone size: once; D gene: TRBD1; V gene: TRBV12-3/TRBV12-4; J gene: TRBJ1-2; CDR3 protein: CASLWTGAYGYTF; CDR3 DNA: TGTGCCAGTTTATGGACAGGGGCCTATGGCTACACCTTC
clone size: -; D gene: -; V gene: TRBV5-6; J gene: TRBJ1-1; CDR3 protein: CASSLALLNTEAFF; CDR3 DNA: TGTGCCAGCAGCTTGGCCCTGTTGAACACTGAAGCTTTCTTT
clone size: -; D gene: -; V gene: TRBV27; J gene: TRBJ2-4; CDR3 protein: CASSLYYEGFQYF; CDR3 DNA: TGTGCCAGCAGTTTATATTATGAGGGATTTCAGTACTTC
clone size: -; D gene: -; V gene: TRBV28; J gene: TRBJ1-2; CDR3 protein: CASSPQPGGYTF; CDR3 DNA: TGTGCCAGCAGTCCGCAGCCGGGAGGCTACACCTTC
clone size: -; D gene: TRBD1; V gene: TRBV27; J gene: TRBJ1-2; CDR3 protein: CASRPGDRDYGYTF; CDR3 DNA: TGTGCCAGCAGACCCGGGGACAGGGACTATGGCTACACCTTC
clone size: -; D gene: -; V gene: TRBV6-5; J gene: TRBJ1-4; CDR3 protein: CASKRGGGANEKLFF; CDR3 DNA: TGTGCCAGCAAAAGAGGAGGGGGGGCTAATGAAAAACTGTTTTTT
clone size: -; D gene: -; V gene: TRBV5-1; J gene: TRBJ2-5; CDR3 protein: CASSSGHQGGETQYF; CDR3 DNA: TGCGCCAGCAGCTCGGGACACCAAGGGGGAGAGACCCAGTACTTC
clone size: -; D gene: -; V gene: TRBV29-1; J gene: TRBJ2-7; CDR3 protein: CSVRGAGEQYF; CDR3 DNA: TGCAGCGTTCGTGGGGCCGGGGAGCAGTACTTC